This T cell receptor (beta chain) was profiled in a study of shared clonotypes between healthy human individuals. Free of recent acute infections or vaccinations, the donors were healthy HIV-negative adults. Germline V gene lookup returns CDR1 GTSNPN and CDR2 SVGIG (reference sequence). Trimming left V 4 bases short and J 5 bases short, with 20 bases between. The length of the CDR3 is 15 residues. TCRdb's table, derived via immunoSEQ multiplex PCR, lists solely in-frame clones and lacks some. The sample includes 2 million to 2.5 million clones, 80% to 95% seen only once; the top ten take 0.37%. The sequence derives from a man aged 18 to 30 in good health. Some clones in this sample may be carry-over from other donors' samples. V is TRBV30 and J is TRBJ2-5, with a possible D match to TRBD1 (5 bases). Material for sequencing was naive CD4+ T cells from PBMCs. Subset: CD45RA+ positively selected. The CDR3 protein is CAWNVVGQGAETQYF. The CDR3 nucleotides are TGTGCCTGGAACGTAGTGGGCCAGGGCGCGGAGACCCAGTACTTC.